This T cell receptor (beta chain) derives from a study of shared clonotypes between healthy human individuals. CD8 cells regarded as naive lacked CD45RO, were positively chosen for CCR7, and omitted terminally differentiated effector memory CD45RA+ cells. This CDR3 is 16 amino acids long. V lost 2 bases, J lost 7 bases, and 9 bases stayed unmatched. CDR1 is SGHTA, CDR2 FQGNSA, per germline. Using immunoSEQ multiplex PCR, the repertoire was profiled, and TCRdb retains in-frame clones only, with some absent. Among around 600,000 clones, about 98% were seen once, and the ten largest hold approximately 0.33%.

The sequence came from a man aged 25-45 years in good health. The V and J genes are TRBV7-2 and TRBJ2-1; TRBD2 matches 9 bases. The sequenced sample consisted of naive CD8+ T cells sorted from blood. The CDR3 DNA reads TGTGCCAGCAGCTTAAAGGCGGCGGGGGGGGAGAATGAGCAGTTCTTC. Translating it yields CASSLKAAGGENEQFF.